The T cell receptor (beta chain) under discussion was sequenced for a study of T cell clonality in common variable immunodeficiency. Produced via immunoSEQ multiplex PCR; TCRdb's table is partial and in-frame only. This sample carries about 19,000 clones, none of them present only once. Study-wide points: Common variable immunodeficiency TCR beta sequences reportedly had fewer deletions and N-nucleotide insertions.

This clone has only a few counts. Antigen specificity is unknown. The read comes to an end 3 residues before the CDR3 does, leaving the germline J gene to fill in the end. The ends lost 3 bases at V and 5 bases at J; junction bases unmatched: 13. The CDR3 runs to 17 residues. Germline V gene sequence: CDR1 SNHLY, CDR2 FYNNEI. This TCR came from a human donor with common variable immunodeficiency. This chain links TRBV2 with TRBJ2-3, with 8 bases aligning to TRBD2. Sequencing was done on a sample of peripheral blood mononuclear cells. The DNA read from the CDR3 is TGTGCCAGCAGTGAGGGGGTGTTAGCGGGATCTGGAGATACG. It specifies CASSEGVLAGSGDT. The full-length CDR3 reads as CASSEGVLAGSGDTQYF.